This T cell receptor (beta chain) was recorded in a study of siplizumab effects on memory and regulatory T cells. Whole-study findings and limits: Some alloreactive sequences were traceable to unstimulated CD4+ memory cells, and siplizumab significantly reduced them. Unstimulated naive T cells seemed to show more diversity than memory cells did, and they also seemed to be among the major contributors to the alloresponse.

This CDR3 contains 14 residues. Germline V gene sequence: CDR1 SGDLS, CDR2 YYNGEE. The junction had 5 bases not matched to a gene; V was cut back by 5 bases and J by 2 bases. Details on this clone: Its antigen remains unidentified.

Only in-frame clones appear in the TCRdb table, and some are missing; sequencing was by immunoSEQ multiplex PCR. The table lists about 12,000 clones, around half of them singletons. Coculturing was carried out on the mixed lymphocyte reaction cells. It lasted 5 to 7 days and was done at 37°C. This TCR derives from a human donor in good health; the cells came from an allogeneic mixed lymphocyte reaction. Some clones in this sample may be carry-over from other donors' samples. The material sequenced was CFSE-low (dividing) CD8+ T cells sorted from an allogeneic mixed lymphocyte reaction. The genes are TRBV9 and TRBJ2-7; TRBD2 matches 9 bases. This CDR3 is CASSAGGSAYEQYF. The DNA of the CDR3 is TGTGCCAGCAGTGCGGGAGGGAGTGCCTACGAGCAGTACTTC.